This is a list of T cell receptor beta chains from one sample in a study of neurological immune-mediated disorders. A single record per CDR3 protein comes from TCRdb applying MiXCR to the 5' RACE reads. The sample has some 54,000 distinct CDR3 sequences, about 10% seen once. Sequencing used PBMCs. The source of these receptors is a male donor with HTLV-1-associated myelopathy (HAM/TSP). Each CDR3 is given with its conserved first and last residue. The D gene is left open where the match is weak. Expanded clones get a size class; other rows say once, few or many, or leave the size out.

CDR3nt | CDR3aa | j_gene | v_gene | abundance | d_gene
TGTGCCTGGAGTATTGTCGGCATACAGAACACTGAAGCTTTCTTT | CAWSIVGIQNTEAFF | TRBJ1-1 | TRBV30 | - | -
TGCAGTGCTAGAGATCCTCTAGCGGGGGGGAAAAACTACAATGAGCAGTTCTTC | CSARDPLAGGKNYNEQFF | TRBJ2-1 | TRBV20-1 | many | TRBD2
TGTGCCAGCAGCCTTCGACAGGCGCAGTACTTC | CASSLRQAQYF | TRBJ2-7 | TRBV7-2 | few | -
TGTGCCAGCAGCTTAGCGGGCTCCGAGCAGTACTTC | CASSLAGSEQYF | TRBJ2-7 | TRBV11-3 | - | -
TGCGCCAGCAGCTTGGGAACTAGCGGGGGTCTGGAGACCCAGTACTTC | CASSLGTSGGLETQYF | TRBJ2-5 | TRBV5-1 | many | TRBD2
TGTGCCAGCAGCTTATCTGAGAAGCAGTACTTC | CASSLSEKQYF | TRBJ2-7 | TRBV7-2 | many | -
TGCAGTGCCCCTGGGACAGGAGTAAACGAGCAGTACTTC | CSAPGTGVNEQYF | TRBJ2-7 | TRBV20-1 | many | TRBD1
TGTGCCAGCAGCCAAGTACGGGACTCGGAAACCCAGTACTTC | CASSQVRDSETQYF | TRBJ2-5 | TRBV3-1 | many | -
TGTGCCAGCAGCCTTTCTCGACAGAGCACTGAAGATTTCTTT | CASSLSRQSTEDFF | TRBJ1-1 | TRBV7-8 | - | -
TGTGCCAGCAGTGAACTTGGGGGATATTCACCCCTCCACTTT | CASSELGGYSPLHF | TRBJ1-6 | TRBV2 | many | -
TGTGCCAGCAGCTTAGATGGTACAGGGGAAGAGACCCAGTACTTC | CASSLDGTGEETQYF | TRBJ2-5 | TRBV7-9 | many | TRBD1
TGTGCCAGCAGCTTGGCCGGGGAAAGGGCGAACACTGAAGCTTTCTTT | CASSLAGERANTEAFF | TRBJ1-1 | TRBV5-6 | many | -
TGTGCCAGCAGCCTTGGAAAGACAGGGGGCAGTAGCGGGGAGCTGTTTTTT | CASSLGKTGGSSGELFF | TRBJ2-2 | TRBV7-2 | many | TRBD1
TGCGCCAGCAGCTTGGGTCGGGAGACCCAGTACTTC | CASSLGRETQYF | TRBJ2-5 | TRBV5-1 | many | -
TGCGCCAGCAGCCTGCAAGCGGGGCAAGAGACCCAGTACTTC | CASSLQAGQETQYF | TRBJ2-5 | TRBV5-1 | many | TRBD2
TGTGCCACCGGAACGGGGTACAATCAGCCCCAGCATTTT | CATGTGYNQPQHF | TRBJ1-5 | TRBV18 | many | -
TGCAGTGCTAGGGGGGGAAACGCGGTACCTTACGAGCAGTACTTC | CSARGGNAVPYEQYF | TRBJ2-7 | TRBV20-1 | many | -
TGCAGTGCTTCCGGGATCAGATTGGAGCAGTTCTTC | CSASGIRLEQFF | TRBJ2-1 | TRBV20-1 | many | -
TGTGCCAGCAGCTTGGGGAAGCGGGGGCCGTACCAAGAGACCCAGTACTTC | CASSLGKRGPYQETQYF | TRBJ2-5 | TRBV7-2 | few | TRBD2
TGTGCCAGCAGTTACAGGGGCATCAACACCGGGGAGCTGTTTTTT | CASSYRGINTGELFF | TRBJ2-2 | TRBV12-3/TRBV12-4 | many | TRBD1
TGCAGTGCTAACAGGGTTGAGAACACTGAAGCTTTCTTT | CSANRVENTEAFF | TRBJ1-1 | TRBV20-1 | many | -
TGTGCCAGCAGCCCCTCTAGGGAAATCTACGAGCAGTACTTC | CASSPSREIYEQYF | TRBJ2-7 | TRBV7-2 | few | -
TGTGCCAGCAGCTTTAGCGGAACCTCCTACAATGAGCAGTTCTTC | CASSFSGTSYNEQFF | TRBJ2-1 | TRBV7-9 | many | -
TGTGCCACCAGCAGAGCCCCAGGGACCTATGGCTACACCTTC | CATSRAPGTYGYTF | TRBJ1-2 | TRBV15 | many | -